The 3 T cell receptor beta chains below all came from one sample that was sequenced in a study of blood T cells in healthy people across ages. Combining a sample-barcoded 5' primer with a J-beta primer mix, a second PCR ran for about 6 to 12 cycles. TCRdb re-derived calls from the 5' RACE reads in MiXCR, one entry per CDR3 protein. The table lists about 800,000 distinct CDR3 sequences, about 25% of them singletons. The same sample was also used in a study of T cells of mothers and their children.

Sequences were obtained from blood. The receptors come from a boy younger than 18 in good health.

The chain uses TRBV9 and TRBJ1-2; weak D call: TRBD1 (5 bases). The germline V and J ends were trimmed by 2 bases and 7 bases, with 18 bases remaining between them. The CDR3 extends over 15 amino acids. Germline loops: CDR1 SGDLS, CDR2 YYNGEE. CDR3: CASSVEGARAGGYTF. CDR3 nucleotide sequence: TGTGCCAGCAGCGTGGAAGGTGCCAGGGCGGGTGGCTACACCTTC. The full variable domain, completed using reference TRBV9 and TRBJ1-2, is DSGVTQTPKHLITATGQRVTLRCSPRSGDLSVYWYQQSLDQGLQFLIQYYNGEERAKGNILERFSAQQFPDLHSELNLSSLELGDSALYFCASSVEGARAGGYTFGSGTRLTVV.

This clonotype was found a few times. The chain couples TRBV27 to TRBJ2-5; D is unclear. The CDR3 covers 13 residues. Looked up from germline, CDR1 is MNHEY and CDR2 is SMNVEV (reference sequence). Trimming removed 5 bases at V and 6 bases at J, with 13 bases between. The chain's CDR3 is CASSLTSRKTQYF. In DNA form, the CDR3 reads TGTGCCAGCAGTCTAACATCTCGCAAGACCCAGTACTTC.

This sequence joins TRBV7-9 and TRBJ1-4, with D tentatively TRBD1 (5 bases). V lost 7 bases and J lost 6, with 15 bases in between. The CDR3 has 14 amino acids. CDR1 is SEHNR, CDR2 FQNEAQ, per germline (reference sequence). In DNA, the CDR3 is TGTGCCAGCACACCCTACGGGACTCATGAAAAACTGTTTTTT. Protein sequence: CASTPYGTHEKLFF.